These T cell receptor beta chains were read from a single sample in a study of shared clonotypes between healthy human individuals. The method was immunoSEQ multiplex PCR; TCRdb's version includes in-frame clones alone and lacks a portion of them. The sample shows roughly 2.5 million clones, more than 80% of them seen only once. The material sequenced was naive CD4+ T cells sorted from blood. The receptors come from a man in his late teens or twenties in good health. CDR3s include the opening cysteine and the closing phenylalanine or tryptophan. A D gene is named only where the DNA matches it firmly. Size values are once, few and many counts, or a class for expanded clones, and some rows have none.

TRBV28	TRBD1	NA	14	TRBJ1-2	TGTGCCAGCAGTGTAGGGACAGGGACCTATGGCTACACCTTC	CASSVGTGTYGYTF
TRBV6-5	NA	NA	13	TRBJ2-7	TGTGCCAGCTCCGGGACAAATTTCTACGAGCAGTACTTC	CASSGTNFYEQYF
TRBV6-5	NA	NA	13	TRBJ1-3	TGTGCCAGCAGTTACTCCAGGAGAAACACCATATATTTT	CASSYSRRNTIYF
TRBV6-5	TRBD1	NA	14	TRBJ1-2	TGTGCCAGCAGCCGGACAGGGGGCCTCTATGGCTACACCTTC	CASSRTGGLYGYTF
TRBV15	TRBD1	NA	14	TRBJ2-7	TGTGCCACCAGCAGGGACAGGATTTCCTACGAGCAGTACTTC	CATSRDRISYEQYF
TRBV4-1	NA	NA	13	TRBJ2-7	TGCGCCAGCAGCCAAGTAATCAGCTACGAGCAGTACTTC	CASSQVISYEQYF
TRBV18	TRBD2	NA	14	TRBJ2-3	TGTGCCAGCTCGAGGGGGACTAGCCCCGATACGCAGTATTTT	CASSRGTSPDTQYF
TRBV11-2	NA	NA	12	TRBJ2-7	TGTGCCAGCAGCTTAGTCGAATACGAGCAGTACTTC	CASSLVEYEQYF
TRBV2	TRBD1	NA	15	TRBJ2-3	TGTGCCAGCAGTGGGGGACAGGGGATCACAGATACGCAGTATTTT	CASSGGQGITDTQYF
TRBV5-1	TRBD1	NA	14	TRBJ1-2	TGCGCCAGCAGCTTGGAGGGGGCGCGGTATGGCTACACCTTC	CASSLEGARYGYTF
TRBV28	TRBD2	NA	18	TRBJ2-3	TGTGCCAGCAGTTTTCTGACTAGCGGGGGGCACCACGCAGATACGCAGTATTTT	CASSFLTSGGHHADTQYF
TRBV6-6	NA	NA	13	TRBJ2-7	TGTGCCAGCTCCGCCAGGAGCTCCTACGAGCAGTACTTC	CASSARSSYEQYF
TRBV30	TRBD1	NA	14	TRBJ1-1	TGTGCCTGGGTCATACCAGGGGGTAGGGCTGAAGCTTTCTTT	CAWVIPGGRAEAFF
TRBV18	NA	NA	15	TRBJ2-3	TGTGCCAGCTCACCTGCCGGACGGAACACAGATACGCAGTATTTT	CASSPAGRNTDTQYF
TRBV5-1	TRBD1	NA	13	TRBJ2-4	TGCGCCAGCAGCTTGGGACAGGGTGTAGAGTCGTACTTC	CASSLGQGVESYF
TRBV7-9	NA	NA	13	TRBJ2-3	TGTGCCAGCGGCCGAGGGAACACAGATACGCAGTATTTT	CASGRGNTDTQYF
TRBV7-9	TRBD1	NA	17	TRBJ1-2	TGTGCCAGCAGCGACACAGGGGCCGGGACAGGGTTTGGCGGCTACACCTTC	CASSDTGAGTGFGGYTF
TRBV19	NA	once	17	TRBJ2-2	TGTGCCAGTAGTAAGGTAAGGCTGTTCGGAGGCACCGGGGAGCTGTTTTTT	CASSKVRLFGGTGELFF
TRBV6-5	NA	NA	16	TRBJ2-7	TGTGCCAGCAGTTCCGACAGGCTCCTAAGATCCTACGAGCAGTACTTC	CASSSDRLLRSYEQYF
TRBV10-3	NA	NA	16	TRBJ2-2	TGTGCCATCAGTGAAAAGGCTAGCTTTAACACCGGGGAGCTGTTTTTT	CAISEKASFNTGELFF
TRBV7-9	NA	NA	14	TRBJ2-7	TGTGCCAGCAGCTTAGGAGTAGGGGTCTCGGAGCAGTACTTC	CASSLGVGVSEQYF
TRBV5-4	TRBD2	NA	16	TRBJ2-5	TGTGCCAGCAGCTCCCCTAGCGGGGGTCTCCAAGAGACCCAGTACTTC	CASSSPSGGLQETQYF
TRBV11-3	NA	NA	13	TRBJ2-2	TGTGCCAGCAGCCCACCCGCCACCGGGGAGCTGTTTTTT	CASSPPATGELFF
TRBV28	TRBD1	once	13	TRBJ2-5	TGTGCCAGCAATCCGACAGGGGTGGTGACCCAGTACTTC	CASNPTGVVTQYF
TRBV30	NA	NA	11	TRBJ2-3	TGTGCCTGGAGACTCACAGATACGCAGTATTTT	CAWRLTDTQYF
TRBV7-9	TRBD1	few	14	TRBJ1-3	TGTGCCAGCTCGCCGGGGACAGGGAGATACACCATATATTTT	CASSPGTGRYTIYF
TRBV5-1	NA	NA	16	TRBJ1-4	TGCGCCAGCAGCTTGGAGGGAACCGTCGGGTATGAAAAACTGTTTTTT	CASSLEGTVGYEKLFF
TRBV11-2	NA	NA	14	TRBJ2-7	TGTGCCAGCAGCTTAGGGTCCGGGGGCGGCGAGCAGTACTTC	CASSLGSGGGEQYF
TRBV25-1	NA	NA	13	TRBJ2-1	TGTGCCAGCAGTGACCCACGGACCGTTGAGCAGTTCTTC	CASSDPRTVEQFF
TRBV4-1	NA	NA	15	TRBJ1-5	TGCGCCAGCAGCCAAGAGGGAGGGGGAAATCAGCCCCAGCATTTT	CASSQEGGGNQPQHF
TRBV7-9	NA	NA	13	TRBJ1-5	TGTGCCAGCAGCTTAACCGGTGAGCAGCCCCAGCATTTT	CASSLTGEQPQHF
TRBV6-5	TRBD1	NA	13	TRBJ1-1	TGTGCCAGCAGTTACAGGGGGACAGACGAAGCTTTCTTT	CASSYRGTDEAFF
TRBV7-2	NA	NA	16	TRBJ2-3	TGTGCCAGCAGCTTAGCGGGCGGGTCTAGCACAGATACGCAGTATTTT	CASSLAGGSSTDTQYF
TRBV6-6	NA	NA	15	TRBJ1-2	TGTGCCAGCAGTACCTCTGCCGACAGGTCCTATGGCTACACCTTC	CASSTSADRSYGYTF
TRBV7-8	TRBD1	NA	15	TRBJ1-2	TGTGCCAGCAGCTTAGAACAGGGGGCTATCTATGGCTACACCTTC	CASSLEQGAIYGYTF
TRBV11-2	TRBD2	NA	15	TRBJ2-1	TGTGCCAGCAGCTCGTGGAGCGGGGACGGCAATGAGCAGTTCTTC	CASSSWSGDGNEQFF
TRBV4-1	NA	NA	15	TRBJ2-7	TGCGCCAGCAGCCAAGAGGCAGGGAGCTCCTACGAGCAGTACTTC	CASSQEAGSSYEQYF
TRBV14	NA	once	12	TRBJ2-1	TGTGCCAGCAGCCAACAAGGGGGTGAGCAGTTCTTC	CASSQQGGEQFF
TRBV10-3	TRBD2	NA	15	TRBJ2-2	TGTGCCACGCGGACTAGCGGGACTGACACCGGGGAGCTGTTTTTT	CATRTSGTDTGELFF
TRBV5-6	NA	once	15	TRBJ2-3	TGTGCCAGCAGCTTCGATGCAGGGGAGGGCGATACGCAGTATTTT	CASSFDAGEGDTQYF
TRBV2	NA	NA	13	TRBJ1-1	TGTGCCAGCGTAACAGAGGGTGGCACTGAAGCTTTCTTT	CASVTEGGTEAFF
TRBV30	NA	few	12	TRBJ2-7	TGTGCCTGGAGTCTCAGGGGCTACGAGCAGTACTTC	CAWSLRGYEQYF
TRBV5-1	NA	NA	15	TRBJ2-1	TGCGCCAGCAGCTTGGGGGGCGATGGTTACAATGAGCAGTTCTTC	CASSLGGDGYNEQFF
TRBV18	NA	NA	13	TRBJ2-7	TGTGCCAGCTCACCCGGACGGACCCACGAGCAGTACTTC	CASSPGRTHEQYF
TRBV12-5	NA	NA	12	TRBJ2-5	TGTGCTAGTGGTCCGAGGGAGGAGACCCAGTACTTC	CASGPREETQYF
TRBV7-2	TRBD1	NA	14	TRBJ1-2	TGTGCCAGCAGCTCCGGACAGGGGGCCGATGGCTACACCTTC	CASSSGQGADGYTF
TRBV5-1	NA	once	16	TRBJ1-6	TGCGCCAGCAGCTTGGATTGGGTCACGAACCATTCACCCCTCCACTTT	CASSLDWVTNHSPLHF
TRBV28	NA	NA	15	TRBJ1-4	TGTGCCAGCAGAGGCAGGGGTTCTACTAATGAAAAACTGTTTTTT	CASRGRGSTNEKLFF
TRBV19	NA	NA	16	TRBJ2-1	TGTGCCAGTAGTACGATAGGGGGGGCCTCCTACAATGAGCAGTTCTTC	CASSTIGGASYNEQFF
TRBV15	NA	NA	12	TRBJ2-2	TGTGCCACCGGCAGAGGCACCGGGGAGCTGTTTTTT	CATGRGTGELFF
TRBV29-1	TRBD2	NA	14	TRBJ2-7	TGCAGCGTTGAAGAAACTAGCGGGAGTTACGAGCAGTACTTC	CSVEETSGSYEQYF
TRBV9	NA	NA	14	TRBJ2-1	TGTGCCAGCAGCCCCCCCGGAGGGATGAATGAGCAGTTCTTC	CASSPPGGMNEQFF
TRBV28	TRBD2	NA	16	TRBJ2-1	TGTGCCAGCAGTTTTAATGGGCTAGCGGGGGCAAGGGAGCAGTTCTTC	CASSFNGLAGAREQFF